Presented here are 8 T cell receptor beta chains from one specimen sequenced in a study of T cell clonotyping in hematopoietic cell transplantation. Measured with immunoSEQ multiplex PCR; TCRdb has only the in-frame clones, and not every one. The table shows more than 3,000 clones, with roughly 85% occurring only once. The sample consisted of peripheral blood mononuclear cells, taken at the time of graft-versus-host disease after allogeneic stem cell transplant. These receptors came from a female patient in her fifties who had an allogeneic stem cell transplant from an unrelated donor, so the T cells may come from the graft donor. Some clones in this sample may be carry-over from other donors' samples.

In this sample, this clone turned up once. The V gene is TRBV27, the J gene TRBJ1-2; weak D call: TRBD1 (5 bases). This CDR3 is built from 13 residues. Germline values: CDR1 MNHEY, CDR2 SMNVEV (reference sequence). V lost 2 bases to trimming and J lost 14 bases, with 18 bases between them. The CDR3 DNA follows: TGTGCCAGCAGTTTAATCAACACCGCAGGGATGACCTTC. It is translated as CASSLINTAGMTF.

V usage is TRBV9 and J usage is TRBJ2-1; D is uncertain. From germline, CDR1 is SGDLS and CDR2 YYNGEE. The CDR3 runs 19 residues. The ends were cut back, 0 bases at V and 0 bases at J, with 19 bases in the middle. The CDR3 sequence is CASSVDPTSSYSSYNEQFF. The CDR3 nucleotides are TGTGCCAGCAGCGTAGACCCCACCTCTTCTTACAGCTCCTACAATGAGCAGTTCTTC.

The chain recombines TRBV4-2 with TRBJ2-7, with 7 bases matching TRBD2. J lost 2 bases, V lost 4 bases, and 5 bases had no gene match. Germline loops: CDR1 LGHNA, CDR2 YNFKEQ. The CDR3 spans 14 residues. Written as DNA, the CDR3 is TGTGCCAGCAGCCTTCGCGGGGGAGCCTACGAGCAGTACTTC. It codes for CASSLRGGAYEQYF.

This clone was counted only a few times. This chain uses TRBV29-1 with TRBJ2-5, with D unresolved. This CDR3 has 10 residues. V lost 5 bases and J 2 bases, leaving 3 bases between the germline ends. Germline V gene lookup returns CDR1 SQVTM and CDR2 ANQGSEA. The CDR3: CSVRQETQYF. CDR3 DNA: TGCAGCGTTCGGCAAGAGACCCAGTACTTC.

There are a few counts of this clone. The CDR3 region has the DNA TGTGCCTGGAGTGGTCGGAACAATGAGCAGTTCTTC. It is translated as CAWSGRNNEQFF. This chain uses TRBV30 with TRBJ2-1; D remains unclear. The CDR3 length is 12 residues. Germline V gene lookup returns CDR1 GTSNPN and CDR2 SVGIG (reference sequence). V lost 1 base, J lost 5 bases, and 6 bases lay in between. Looking up the rest from reference TRBV30 and TRBJ2-1 gives the full variable domain: SQTIHQWPATLVQPVGSPLSLECTVEGTSNPNLYWYRQAAGRGLQLLFYSVGIGQISSEVPQNLSASRPQDRQFILSSKKLLLSDSGFYLCAWSGRNNEQFFGPGTRLTVL.

The chain is built from TRBV18 and TRBJ2-7; 10 positions agree with TRBD1. Unmatched junction bases numbered 1, after V lost 5 bases and J lost 3 bases. The CDR3 runs to 13 residues. Germline V gene data show CDR1 as KGHSH and CDR2 as LQKENI. The DNA of the CDR3 is TGTGCCAGCTCAAGGACAGGGGGCTACGAGCAGTACTTC. Translating it yields CASSRTGGYEQYF.

This chain uses TRBV21-1 with TRBJ1-5; the table assigns TRBD1, which was not confirmed against the DNA. TRBV21-1 is classified as a pseudogene. The CDR3 has 9 amino acids. The CDR3 coding sequence is TGTGCCAGCTCATCCCCCCAGCATTTT. Its translation: CASSSPQHF.

This clone appeared once. The chain carries TRBV29-1 and TRBJ1-4; D ambiguous. The V gene's germline CDR1 is SQVTM and CDR2 ANQGSEA. The CDR3 contains 13 residues. The V end lost 3 bases, the J end lost 0 bases, and 5 bases lay between the germline ends. The CDR3 protein is CSVDGATNEKLFF. The DNA of the CDR3 is TGCAGCGTTGATGGTGCAACTAATGAAAAACTGTTTTTT.